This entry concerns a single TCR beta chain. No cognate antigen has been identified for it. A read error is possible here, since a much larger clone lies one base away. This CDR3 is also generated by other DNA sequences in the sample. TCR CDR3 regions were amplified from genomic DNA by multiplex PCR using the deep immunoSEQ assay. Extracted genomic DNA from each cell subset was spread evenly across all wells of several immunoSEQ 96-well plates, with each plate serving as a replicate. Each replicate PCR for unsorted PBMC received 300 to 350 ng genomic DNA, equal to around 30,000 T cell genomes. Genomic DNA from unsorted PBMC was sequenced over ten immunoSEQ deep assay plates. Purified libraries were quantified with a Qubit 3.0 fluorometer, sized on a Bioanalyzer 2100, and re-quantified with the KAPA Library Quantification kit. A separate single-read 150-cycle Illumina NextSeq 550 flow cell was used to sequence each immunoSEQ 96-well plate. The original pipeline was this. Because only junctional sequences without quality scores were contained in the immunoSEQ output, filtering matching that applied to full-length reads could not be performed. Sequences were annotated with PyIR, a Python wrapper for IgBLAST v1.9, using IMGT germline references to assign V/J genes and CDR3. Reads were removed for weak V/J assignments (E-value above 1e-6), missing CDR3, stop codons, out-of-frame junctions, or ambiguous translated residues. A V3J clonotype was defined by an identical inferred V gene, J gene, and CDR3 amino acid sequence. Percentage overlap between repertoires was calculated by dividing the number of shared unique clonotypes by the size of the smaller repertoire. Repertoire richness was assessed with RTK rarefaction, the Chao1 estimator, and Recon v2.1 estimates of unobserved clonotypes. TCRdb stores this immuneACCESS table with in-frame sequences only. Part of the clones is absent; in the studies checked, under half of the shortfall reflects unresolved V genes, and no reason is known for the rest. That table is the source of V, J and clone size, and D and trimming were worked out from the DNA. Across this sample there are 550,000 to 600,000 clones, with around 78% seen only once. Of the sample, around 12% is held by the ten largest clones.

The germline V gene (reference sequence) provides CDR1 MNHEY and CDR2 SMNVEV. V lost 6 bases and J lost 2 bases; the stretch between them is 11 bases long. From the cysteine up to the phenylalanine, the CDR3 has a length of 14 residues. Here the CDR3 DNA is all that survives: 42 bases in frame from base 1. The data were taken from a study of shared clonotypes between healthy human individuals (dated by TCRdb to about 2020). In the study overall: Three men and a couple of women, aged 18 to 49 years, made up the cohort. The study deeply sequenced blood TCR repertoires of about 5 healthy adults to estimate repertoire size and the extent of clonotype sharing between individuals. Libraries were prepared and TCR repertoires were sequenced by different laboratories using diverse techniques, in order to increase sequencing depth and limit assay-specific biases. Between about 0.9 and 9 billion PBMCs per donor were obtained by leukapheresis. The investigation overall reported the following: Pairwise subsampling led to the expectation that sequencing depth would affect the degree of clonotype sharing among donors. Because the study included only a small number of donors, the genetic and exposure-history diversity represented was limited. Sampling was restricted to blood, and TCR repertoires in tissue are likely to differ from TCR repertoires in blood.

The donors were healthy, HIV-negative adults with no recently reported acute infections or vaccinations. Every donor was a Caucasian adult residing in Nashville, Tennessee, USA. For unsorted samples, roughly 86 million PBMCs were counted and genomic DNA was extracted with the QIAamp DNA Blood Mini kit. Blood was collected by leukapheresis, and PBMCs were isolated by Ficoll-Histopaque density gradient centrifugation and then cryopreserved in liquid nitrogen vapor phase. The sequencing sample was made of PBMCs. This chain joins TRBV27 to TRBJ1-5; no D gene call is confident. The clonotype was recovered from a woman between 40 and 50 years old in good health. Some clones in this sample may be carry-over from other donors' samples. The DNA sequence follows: TGTGCCAGCAGCTTAGGGAGGGGCAATCAGCCCCAGCATTTT. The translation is CASSLGRGNQPQHF.